This TCR beta chain appears in the sequencing data of a study of T cells in localized non-small cell lung cancer. The germline V and J ends were trimmed by 8 bases and 4 bases, with 15 bases remaining between them. There are 15 residues in the CDR3. Germline CDR1 MNHEY, CDR2 SMNVEV (reference sequence). The table came from immunoSEQ multiplex PCR; TCRdb's copy has only in-frame clones and leaves some out. The table has roughly 89,000 clones, about nine tenths seen once. Of note for this clone: Antigen specificity is unknown.

Findings and limits, study-wide: Highest T cell clonality was seen in uninvolved adjacent lung, surpassing that measured in tumor.

This specimen was PBMCs, taken before any cancer treatment. The receptor was derived from a woman aged 40-70 years with stage II squamous cell lung carcinoma. This chain links TRBV27 with TRBJ2-6; perhaps TRBD2 as D (6 bases). CDR3 nucleotide sequence: TGTGCCAGCCTCAAAGGCGGGGCAGGGGCCAACGTCCTGACTTTC. Translated, it gives CASLKGGAGANVLTF. Supplemented by reference TRBV27 and TRBJ2-6, the full variable domain reads EAQVTQNPRYLITVTGKKLTVTCSQNMNHEYMSWYRQDPGLGLRQIYYSMNVEVTDKGDVPEGYKVSRKEKRNFPLILESPSPNQTSLYFCASLKGGAGANVLTFGAGSRLTVL.